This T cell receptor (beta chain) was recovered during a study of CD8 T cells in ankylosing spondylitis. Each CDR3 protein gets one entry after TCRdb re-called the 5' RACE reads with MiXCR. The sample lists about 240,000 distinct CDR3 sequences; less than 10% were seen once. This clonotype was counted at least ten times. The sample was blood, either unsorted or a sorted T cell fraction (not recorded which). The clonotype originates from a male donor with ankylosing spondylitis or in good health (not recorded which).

The CDR3 reads CASSALGGIYGYTF. CDR3 sequence (DNA): TGTGCCAGCAGCGCGCTGGGGGGGATATATGGCTACACCTTC. V usage is TRBV7-9 and J usage is TRBJ1-2, with a weak D call TRBD1 (5 bases). From germline, CDR1 is SEHNR and CDR2 FQNEAQ (reference sequence). CDR3 length equals 14 residues. V lost 5 bases to trimming and J lost 5 bases, with 15 bases between them.